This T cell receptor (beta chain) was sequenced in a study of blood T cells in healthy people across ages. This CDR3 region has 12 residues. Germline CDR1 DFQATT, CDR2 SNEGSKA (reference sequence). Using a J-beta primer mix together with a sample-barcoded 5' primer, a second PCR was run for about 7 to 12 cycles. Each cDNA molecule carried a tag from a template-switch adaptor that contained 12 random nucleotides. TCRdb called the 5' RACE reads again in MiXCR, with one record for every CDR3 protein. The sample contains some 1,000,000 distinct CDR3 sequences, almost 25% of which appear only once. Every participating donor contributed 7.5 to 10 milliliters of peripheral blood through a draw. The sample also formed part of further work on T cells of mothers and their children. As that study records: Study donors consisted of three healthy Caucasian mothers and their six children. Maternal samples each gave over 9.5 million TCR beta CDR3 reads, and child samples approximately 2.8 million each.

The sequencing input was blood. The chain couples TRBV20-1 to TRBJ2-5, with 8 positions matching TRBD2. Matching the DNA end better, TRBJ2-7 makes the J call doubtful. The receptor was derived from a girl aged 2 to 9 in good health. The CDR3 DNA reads TGCAGTGCTAGGGGACTAGTATCCGAGCAGTACTTC. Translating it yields CSARGLVSEQYF.